This TCR beta chain was recorded in a study of blood T cell repertoires in COVID-19. The participants were between about 18 and 90 years old and came from under 25 US areas. Original handling: Quantification of nucleated cells was approximated via reference gene primer amplification. Data came from immunoSEQ multiplex PCR; TCRdb stores just in-frame clones and leaves some out. V and J calls and clone size are given by that table; D and trimming were obtained from the DNA. The table shows fewer than 400,000 clones, with about 89% occurring only once. The CDR3 covers 15 residues. Germline values: CDR1 SGHRS, CDR2 YFSETQ. V gave up 0 bases and J gave up 9 bases; unmatched junction bases: 3.

The origin of this receptor is a man aged 55 to 70 who had recovered from COVID-19. The chain employs TRBV5-1 and TRBJ1-6; TRBD1 matches at 10 bases. Sequencing was done on a sample of PBMCs or T cells enriched from blood (not recorded which). The CDR3 nucleotides are TGCGCCAGCAGCTTGGGGACAGGGGGAGGTTCACCCCTCCACTTT. Translated, it gives CASSLGTGGGSPLHF.